The 21 T cell receptor beta chains in this list originate from one sample, sequenced in a study of post-analysis software for immune sequencing data. Findings and limits, study-wide: Compared with controls, patients had more of about 5 TRBV segments, including TRBV5-6, TRBV5-1 and TRBV20-1.

These TCRs are of unknown antigen specificity. Each TCR beta cDNA library carried unique molecular identifiers. TCRdb reprocessed the PCR reads via MiXCR and lists one record per CDR3 protein. The sample records approximately 440,000 distinct CDR3 sequences, around 40% being singletons. Sequencing was carried out using blood. All receptors derive from a girl aged 10-17 years with multiple sclerosis.

V is TRBV9 and J is TRBJ1-2; 8 bases align to TRBD1. There are 14 residues in the CDR3. Trimming removed 2 bases from V and 8 bases from J; junction bases left unmatched: 8. CDR1 is SGDLS, CDR2 YYNGEE, per germline. CDR3: CASSVSQGARGYTF. The CDR3 nucleotides are TGTGCCAGCAGCGTTAGTCAGGGGGCGCGAGGCTACACCTTC.

The chain joins TRBV20-1 to TRBJ2-3; TRBD2 aligns across 11 bases. CDR1 and CDR2 from the germline V gene are DFQATT and SNEGSKA (reference sequence). CDR3 length: 13 residues. After removal of 8 bases from V and 5 bases from J, the junction contained 6 bases not matched to a gene. As DNA, the CDR3 is TGCAGTTCTCAAGGGACTAGCGGAGATACGCAGTATTTT. Translating it yields CSSQGTSGDTQYF.

The chain has TRBV5-6 and TRBJ2-7; TRBD2 matches at 7 bases. The end of the DNA aligns better with TRBJ2-5, so the J call may be wrong. Germline CDR1 is SGHDT and CDR2 is YYEEEE. The CDR3 loop spans 14 amino acids. The CDR3 reads CASSLGLARGTQYF. Written as DNA, the CDR3 is TGTGCCAGCAGCTTGGGACTAGCCCGGGGGACCCAGTACTTC.

The chain links TRBV7-2 to TRBJ2-5; 10 positions agree with TRBD1. This CDR3 comprises 16 residues. V trimming: 5 bases; J trimming: 3 bases; junction bases outside the gene matches: 9. Germline loops: CDR1 SGHTA, CDR2 FQGNSA. The CDR3 DNA reads TGTGCCAGCAGCCCACAGACAGGGGGCGTAAAAGAGACCCAGTACTTC. Its protein is CASSPQTGGVKETQYF.

The chain couples TRBV7-2 to TRBJ2-5; the D gene is possibly TRBD2 (6 bases). With the DNA end fitting TRBJ2-7 better, the J assignment may be wrong. The CDR3 sequence is 12 residues long. Germline CDR1 SGHTA, CDR2 FQGNSA. This CDR3 reads CASSQDYYEQYF. For the CDR3, the DNA is TGTGCCAGCAGCCAGGACTACTACGAGCAGTACTTC.

The rearrangement uses TRBV5-1 and TRBJ2-7; tentative D call: TRBD1 (6 bases). Germline values: CDR1 SGHRS, CDR2 YFSETQ. There are 13 residues in the CDR3. Trimming removed 7 bases from V and 2 bases from J, with 13 bases in between. This CDR3 reads CASHPTGPYEQYF. CDR3 DNA: TGCGCCAGCCACCCGACAGGCCCCTACGAGCAGTACTTC.

The chain recombines TRBV20-1 with TRBJ2-5; weak D call: TRBD2 (6 bases). Trimming stripped 6 bases from V and 2 bases from J, with 13 bases between. In germline, CDR1 is DFQATT, CDR2 SNEGSKA (reference sequence). CDR3 size: 13 residues. The DNA of the CDR3 is TGCAGTGCCCTAGGGGCGGGGCAAGAGACCCAGTACTTC. Its translation: CSALGAGQETQYF.

The sample holds a few counts of this clonotype. The chain uses TRBV29-1 and TRBJ1-4; the D gene is possibly TRBD1 (5 bases). The ends were cut back, 5 bases at V and 8 bases at J, with 9 bases in the middle. Germline V lookup: CDR1 SQVTM, CDR2 ANQGSEA. The CDR3 has 11 amino acids. CDR3 sequence (DNA): TGCAGCGTTAAAGGGGTGGAAAAACTGTTTTTT. Translating gives CSVKGVEKLFF.

The count of this clonotype is one. V usage is TRBV7-9 and J usage is TRBJ2-3, with D perhaps TRBD2 (6 bases). This CDR3 comprises 15 residues. V was clipped by 5 bases and J by 1 base, with 13 bases between them. CDR1 and CDR2 from the germline V gene are SEHNR and FQNEAQ (reference sequence). In nucleotides, the CDR3 is TGTGCCAGCAGCCCCGAACTAGCAGGCACAGATACGCAGTATTTT. This gives the protein CASSPELAGTDTQYF.

The CDR3 protein is CASSLKWTEQETQYF. DNA for the CDR3: TGTGCCAGCAGCTTAAAATGGACAGAACAAGAGACCCAGTACTTC. J is TRBJ2-5 and V is TRBV7-9; D may be TRBD1 (6 bases). The V end lost 2 bases, the J end lost 2 bases, and 12 bases lay between the germline ends. Germline CDR1 is SEHNR and CDR2 is FQNEAQ (reference sequence). This CDR3 contains 15 residues.

The rearrangement links TRBV29-1 to TRBJ2-3; TRBD2 matches at 14 bases. The junction had 3 bases not matched to a gene; V was cut back by 6 bases and J by 4 bases. From germline, CDR1 is SQVTM and CDR2 ANQGSEA. The CDR3 is 14 amino acids. CDR3: CSVATSGRADTQYF. The CDR3 coding sequence is TGCAGCGTCGCGACTAGCGGGAGGGCAGATACGCAGTATTTT.

The chain links TRBV7-2 to TRBJ2-3; the D gene is possibly TRBD2 (7 bases). This CDR3 has 14 residues. Trimming took 4 bases from V and 5 from J, leaving 13 bases between them. The V gene's germline CDR1 is SGHTA and CDR2 FQGNSA. The CDR3 reads CASSSVGGRDTQYF. The CDR3 DNA follows: TGTGCCAGCAGCTCAGTCGGGGGGCGAGATACGCAGTATTTT. The full variable domain, rest sourced from reference TRBV7-2 and TRBJ2-3, is GAGVSQSPSNKVTEKGKDVELRCDPISGHTALYWYRQSLGQGLEFLIYFQGNSAPDKSGLPSDRFSAERTGGSVSTLTIQRTQQEDSAVYLCASSSVGGRDTQYFGPGTRLTVL.

The J gene is TRBJ2-5, the V gene TRBV13; maybe TRBD2 (5 bases). The CDR3 consists of 14 residues. V was cut by 8 bases and J by 5 bases, with 18 bases left in between. Germline CDR1 and CDR2: PRHDT and FYEKMQ (reference sequence). CDR3 residues: CASSSVDTGETQYF. The DNA of the CDR3 is TGTGCCAGCTCCAGCGTAGACACGGGGGAGACCCAGTACTTC. Together with reference TRBV13 and TRBJ2-5, the CDR3 gives the full variable domain: AAGVIQSPRHLIKEKRETATLKCYPIPRHDTVYWYQQGPGQDPQFLISFYEKMQSDKGSIPDRFSAQQFSDYHSELNMSSLELGDSALYFCASSSVDTGETQYFGPGTRLLVL.

The chain uses TRBV12-3 or TRBV12-4 and TRBJ1-5, with D perhaps matching TRBD1 (5 bases). The V and J ends lost 7 bases and 3 bases respectively, with 10 bases between them. This CDR3 has 13 amino acids. CDR3: CASTSGPNQPQHF. Written as DNA, the CDR3 is TGTGCCAGCACCTCGGGGCCCAATCAGCCCCAGCATTTT.

A remark on this clonotype: Since a much larger clone is just one base distant, this may be a read error. V and J are TRBV5-6 and TRBJ2-7; D possibly corresponds to TRBD1 (6 bases). CDR1 is SGHDT and CDR2 is YYEEEE in the germline V gene. V lost 4 bases to trimming and J lost 3 bases, with 14 bases between them. This CDR3 contains 14 residues. The CDR3 DNA reads as TGTGCCAGCAGCCCCGGGACAACAGGCTACGAGCAGTACTTC. It specifies CASSPGTTGYEQYF.

The table lists this clonotype with a few counts. The rearrangement links TRBV2 to TRBJ2-7; TRBD1 matches at 9 bases. Germline CDR1 SNHLY, CDR2 FYNNEI. The V gene end was trimmed by 5 bases and the J gene end by 2 bases; junction bases not matched to a gene: 7. This CDR3 has 15 residues. CDR3 residues: CASSSSGTGTYEQYF. The CDR3 DNA reads TGTGCCAGCAGTTCCTCCGGGACAGGGACCTACGAGCAGTACTTC.

This chain connects TRBV20-1 to TRBJ2-3; D is possibly TRBD1 or TRBD2 (6 bases each). Germline V gene data show CDR1 as DFQATT and CDR2 as SNEGSKA (reference sequence). The CDR3 runs to 15 residues. V lost 6 bases and J 4 bases, leaving 20 bases between the germline ends. In DNA form, the CDR3 reads TGCAGTGCCTATCCCCCAGGTCGGGGGCCAGATACGCAGTATTTT. Residues: CSAYPPGRGPDTQYF.

This rearrangement joins TRBV6-1 to TRBJ2-7, with 7 bases fitting TRBD1. The CDR3 sequence is 13 residues long. Germline V gene data show CDR1 as MNHNS and CDR2 as SASEGT. Trimming took 6 bases from V and 3 from J; bases not matched to a gene: 5. CDR3 nucleotide sequence: TGTGCCAGCAGGGGGACAGCCGACTACGAGCAGTACTTC. The encoded protein is CASRGTADYEQYF.

This clonotype has just a few counts. V usage is TRBV7-2 and J usage is TRBJ1-1; D not certain. The CDR3 length is 14 residues. The germline CDR1 and CDR2 sequences are SGHTA and FQGNSA. Trimming cost V 1 base and J 4 bases, with 10 bases left between them. The CDR3 reads CASSLESETTEAFF. Here the CDR3 DNA reads TGTGCCAGCAGCTTAGAATCGGAGACCACTGAAGCTTTCTTT.

The chain joins TRBV5-1 to TRBJ2-7, with 10 bases matching TRBD1. V dropped 1 base and J dropped 7; count of bases not matched to a gene: 5. Looked up from germline, CDR1 is SGHRS and CDR2 is YFSETQ. CDR3 length: 14 amino acids. CDR3 sequence: CASSLRQGAEEQYF. The CDR3, as DNA: TGCGCCAGCAGCTTGCGACAGGGGGCGGAGGAGCAGTACTTC.

This chain connects TRBV20-1 to TRBJ2-1; 10 nucleotides line up with TRBD2. Germline-derived CDR1 and CDR2 are DFQATT and SNEGSKA (reference sequence). CDR3 size: 12 residues. Unmatched junction bases numbered 4, after V lost 7 bases and J lost 7 bases. CDR3 nucleotides: TGCAGTGGTAGCGGGAGGTTGAATGAGCAGTTCTTC. Translation gives CSGSGRLNEQFF.